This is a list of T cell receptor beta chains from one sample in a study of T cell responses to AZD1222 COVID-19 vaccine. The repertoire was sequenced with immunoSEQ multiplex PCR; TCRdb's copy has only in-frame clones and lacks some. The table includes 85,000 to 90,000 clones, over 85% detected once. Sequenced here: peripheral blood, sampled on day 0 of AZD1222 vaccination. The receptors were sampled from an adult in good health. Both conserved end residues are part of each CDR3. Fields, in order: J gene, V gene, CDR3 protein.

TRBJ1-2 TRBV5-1 CASSLGQGADGYTF
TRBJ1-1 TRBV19 CASSTQTGNTEAFF
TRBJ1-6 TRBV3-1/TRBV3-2 CASSPPTWGSPLHF
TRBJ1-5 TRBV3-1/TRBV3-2 CASSPGQSSNQPQHF
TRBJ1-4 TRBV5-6 CASSWGTYKGNEKLFF
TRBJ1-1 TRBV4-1 CASSQVPFRGPGPAFF
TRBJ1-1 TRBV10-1 CASTPTGYSTEAFF
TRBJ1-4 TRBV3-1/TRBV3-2 CASSLPMASSKLFF
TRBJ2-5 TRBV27 CASSLRREETQYF
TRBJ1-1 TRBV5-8 CASRGQSNTEAFF
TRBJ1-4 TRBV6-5 CASRPGPRDEKLFF
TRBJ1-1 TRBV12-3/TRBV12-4 CASRPTVNTEAFF
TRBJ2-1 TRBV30 CAWSRGTSGLSSYNEQFF
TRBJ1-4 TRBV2 CASSEGGAGNEKLFF
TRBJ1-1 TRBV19 CASSISGRLEAFF
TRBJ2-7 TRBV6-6 CASSATSGYSYEQYF
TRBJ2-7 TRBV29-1 CSAMPPGQGSGGPYEQYF
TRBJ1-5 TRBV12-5 CASGLESLQPQHF